Following are 28 T cell receptor beta chains from one sample sequenced in a study of blood T cell repertoires in COVID-19. Clones were read by immunoSEQ multiplex PCR, and TCRdb kept only the in-frame ones, dropping some. The repertoire holds 87,000 or so clones, with roughly 88% as singletons. The sample was peripheral blood. The receptors come from a man aged 80 or over with acute or convalescent COVID-19.

The V and J genes are TRBV7-2 and TRBJ1-2, with a possible D match to TRBD1 (6 bases). This CDR3 spans 14 amino acids. Germline CDR1 and CDR2: SGHTA and FQGNSA. V was trimmed by 2 bases and J by 9 bases, leaving 16 bases between them. CDR3 amino acids: CASSLQGKGKSYTF. The CDR3 DNA follows: TGTGCCAGCAGCTTACAGGGGAAAGGAAAGAGCTACACCTTC.

The chain employs TRBV5-1 and TRBJ1-1; 8 bases align to TRBD1. After removal of 0 bases from V and 4 bases from J, the junction contained 8 bases not matched to a gene. The CDR3 runs to 16 residues. Germline V gives CDR1 SGHRS, CDR2 YFSETQ. The CDR3, as DNA: TGCGCCAGCAGCTTGGAGCCCTGGACAGGGCCCACTGAAGCTTTCTTT. It translates to CASSLEPWTGPTEAFF.

The gene calls are TRBV25-1 and TRBJ2-1, with 7 positions matching TRBD2. The J segment lost 4 bases and the V segment lost 4 bases, leaving 10 bases of the junction unmatched. Germline CDR1 is MGHDK and CDR2 is SYGVNS. The CDR3 contains 16 residues. The CDR3 DNA reads as TGTGCCAGCAGTGGTTGGCTAGCGGAAGCTTACAATGAGCAGTTCTTC. Translation: CASSGWLAEAYNEQFF.

This clone was recorded a few times. The chain joins TRBV27 to TRBJ1-4, with 7 bases lining up with TRBD1. The CDR3 contains 15 residues. V dropped 1 base and J dropped 5; count of bases not matched to a gene: 4. Germline V CDR1 and CDR2: MNHEY, SMNVEV (reference sequence). CDR3 region: CASSLWGQQNEKLFF. As DNA, the CDR3 is TGTGCCAGCAGTTTATGGGGACAGCAAAATGAAAAACTGTTTTTT.

This clone was seen only once. The chain employs TRBV10-3 and TRBJ1-2, with TRBD1 matching over 11 bases. From germline, CDR1 is ENHRY and CDR2 SYGVKD. Losses at the gene ends were 8 bases for V and 7 bases for J; bases not matched to a gene: 9. This CDR3 region has 14 residues. The CDR3 DNA reads as TGTGCCATCTATGGACAGGGGGCGGATGTTGGCTACACCTTC. Translating gives CAIYGQGADVGYTF.

DNA of the CDR3: TGTGCCAGCAGCTTAGTAATAGCGGGGTACAATGAGCAGTTCTTC. Translation gives CASSLVIAGYNEQFF. This chain links TRBV7-9 with TRBJ2-1; 8 bases are shared with TRBD2. CDR3 size: 15 residues. J lost 4 bases, V lost 1 base, and 3 bases had no gene match. CDR1 and CDR2 (germline): SEHNR, FQNEAQ (reference sequence).

CDR3 sequence reads: CASSATVNTGELFF. As DNA, the CDR3 is TGTGCCAGCAGCGCGACAGTAAACACCGGGGAGCTGTTTTTT. This rearrangement joins TRBV5-4 to TRBJ2-2; a weak D match, TRBD1 (5 bases). From germline, CDR1 is SGHNT and CDR2 YYREEE (reference sequence). With 4 bases removed from V and 2 bases from J, the gap between germline ends came to 9 bases. CDR3 length: 14 amino acids.

The chain is built from TRBV11-1 and TRBJ2-7; weak D call: TRBD1 (5 bases). Germline assignment: CDR1 SGHAT and CDR2 FQDESV (reference sequence). The CDR3 extends over 16 amino acids. The V end was cut by 2 bases, the J end by 1 base, with 15 bases between. CDR3 in amino acids: CASSLLFGQGSYEQYF. The CDR3 bases are TGTGCCAGCAGCTTATTATTCGGGCAGGGATCCTACGAGCAGTACTTC.

As to this clone: The sample holds other DNA sequences that translate to the same CDR3. The V call is TRBV5-1, the J call TRBJ2-5, with D maybe TRBD2 (5 bases). CDR1 is SGHRS and CDR2 is YFSETQ in the germline V gene. The CDR3 is 14 amino acids. Trimming removed 0 bases at V and 5 bases at J, with 11 bases between. CDR3 coding DNA: TGCGCCAGCAGCTTGGACAGCCGAGGGGAGACCCAGTACTTC. Amino acid sequence: CASSLDSRGETQYF.

The chain carries TRBV5-1 and TRBJ2-1; weak D call: TRBD2 (5 bases). The V gene's germline CDR1 is SGHRS and CDR2 YFSETQ. The CDR3 spans 16 residues. Trimming pared 6 bases from V and 0 bases from J, leaving 16 bases between. The CDR3 loop is CASTSGSKFSYNEQFF. CDR3 bases: TGCGCCAGCACCTCTGGGAGTAAGTTCTCCTACAATGAGCAGTTCTTC.

V is TRBV11-3 and J is TRBJ1-2; D is unclear. The germline V and J ends were trimmed by 5 bases and 8 bases, with 9 bases remaining between them. This CDR3 is 11 amino acids long. Germline V CDR1 and CDR2: SGHNT, YENEEA. In DNA form, the CDR3 reads TGTGCCAGCAGCGAGGGTTGGGGCTACACCTTC. This gives the protein CASSEGWGYTF.

This clone was counted only a few times. The chain has TRBV11-3 and TRBJ1-6; D unclear. The CDR3 spans 15 residues. The V gene lost 0 bases and the J gene lost 10 bases, with 13 bases spanning the gap. Per germline, CDR1 SGHNT and CDR2 YENEEA. The CDR3 here is CASSLDSGSGSPLHF. The CDR3 DNA sequence: TGTGCCAGCAGCTTAGACAGCGGATCCGGCTCACCCCTCCACTTT. Using reference TRBV11-3 and TRBJ1-6 for the parts outside the CDR3, the full variable domain is EAGVVQSPRYKIIEKKQPVAFWCNPISGHNTLYWYLQNLGQGPELLIRYENEEAVDDSQLPKDRFSAERLKGVDSTLKIQPAELGDSAVYLCASSLDSGSGSPLHFGNGTRLTVT.

The chain employs TRBV6-5 and TRBJ1-5, with D possibly being TRBD1 (5 bases). This CDR3 is built from 13 residues. Germline loops: CDR1 MNHEY, CDR2 SVGAGI. Trimming left V 6 bases short and J 0 bases short, with 6 bases between. This chain's CDR3 is CASRTVSNQPQHF. The CDR3 nucleotides read TGTGCCAGCAGGACAGTTAGCAATCAGCCCCAGCATTTT.

For the CDR3, the DNA is TGTGCCAGCAGGGTACAGGGGGGAAGCAATCAGCCCCAGCATTTT. Amino acids: CASRVQGGSNQPQHF. The genes are TRBV27 and TRBJ1-5; 8 positions match TRBD1. The J segment lost 1 base and the V segment lost 6 bases, leaving 5 bases of the junction unmatched. The CDR3 consists of 15 residues. Germline values: CDR1 MNHEY, CDR2 SMNVEV (reference sequence).

This clone has only a few counts. The chain recombines TRBV19 with TRBJ1-1, with 7 bases that match TRBD1. Losses at the gene ends were 5 bases for V and 6 bases for J; bases not matched to a gene: 12. In germline, CDR1 is LNHDA, CDR2 SQIVND (reference sequence). This CDR3 has 15 amino acids. CDR3 sequence (DNA): TGTGCCAGTAGTCCCGACAGGGACCCCTCCCCTGAAGCTTTCTTT. Protein: CASSPDRDPSPEAFF.

V usage is TRBV30 and J usage is TRBJ1-1; no clear D. V lost 0 bases and J 0 bases, leaving 5 bases between the germline ends. The CDR3 has 13 residues. Germline CDR1 GTSNPN, CDR2 SVGIG (reference sequence). CDR3 nucleotides: TGTGCCTGGAGTGTACGGGTGAACACTGAAGCTTTCTTT. The encoded protein is CAWSVRVNTEAFF.

This chain uses TRBV12-3 or TRBV12-4 with TRBJ1-2, with no clear D. V lost 6 bases and J lost 2, with 10 bases in between. The CDR3 totals 13 residues. The CDR3 sequence is CASSLSTNYGYTF. The CDR3 nucleotides are TGTGCCAGCAGCCTGAGTACGAACTATGGCTACACCTTC.

The chain recombines TRBV6-6 with TRBJ1-5, with D possibly TRBD1 on 5 matching bases. The germline V gene has CDR1 MNHNY and CDR2 SVGAGI (reference sequence). V lost 2 bases and J lost 7, with 18 bases in between. This CDR3 region has 16 residues. The CDR3 nucleotides are TGTGCCAGCAGTTACGTTGTGGGGGGGTTGGGGCAGCCCCAGCATTTT. This encodes CASSYVVGGLGQPQHF.

CDR3 residues: CASSVAGQTDTQYF. The CDR3 DNA sequence: TGTGCCAGCAGCGTAGCGGGTCAGACAGATACGCAGTATTTT. The genes are TRBV9 and TRBJ2-3; D is undetermined. Deletions cut 0 bases from V and 3 bases from J, with 8 bases between. The germline V gene encodes CDR1 SGDLS and CDR2 YYNGEE. The CDR3 loop spans 14 amino acids.

The V call is TRBV12-3 or TRBV12-4, the J call TRBJ1-2; D call uncertain. The CDR3 runs 12 residues. V was cut by 0 bases and J by 6 bases, with 5 bases left in between. CDR3 sequence (DNA): TGTGCCAGCAGTTTAGCACAAGATGGCTACACCTTC. Residues: CASSLAQDGYTF.

The gene calls are TRBV4-1 and TRBJ2-2; D is possibly TRBD2 (5 bases). The V and J ends lost 6 bases and 6 bases respectively, with 17 bases between them. The CDR3 is 15 residues long. Per germline, CDR1 MGHRA and CDR2 YSYEKL. The CDR3, as DNA: TGCGCCAGCAGGTCAACTAGTGCGATGGCCGGGGAGCTGTTTTTT. This encodes CASRSTSAMAGELFF.

This clone was observed once. This chain connects TRBV9 to TRBJ1-6; no definite D call. V dropped 4 bases and J dropped 8 bases, with 7 bases sitting between them. The germline V gene has CDR1 SGDLS and CDR2 YYNGEE. The CDR3 length is 12 residues. The CDR3, as DNA: TGTGCCAGCAGCCGCTTAGATTCACCCCTCCACTTT. The encoded protein is CASSRLDSPLHF.

This clone was seen a single time. The chain is built from TRBV19 and TRBJ2-7, with 7 bases matching TRBD2. The CDR3 extends over 14 amino acids. Trimming cost V 9 bases and J 3 bases; bases outside gene matches: 11. Germline CDR1 is LNHDA and CDR2 is SQIVND (reference sequence). This chain's CDR3 is CASPRGIRGYEQYF. In DNA form, the CDR3 reads TGTGCCAGCCCGCGGGGGATAAGGGGCTACGAGCAGTACTTC.

The chain has TRBV7-2 and TRBJ2-1; TRBD2 aligns across 10 bases. This CDR3 spans 15 amino acids. V lost 4 bases to trimming and J lost 5 bases; unmatched junction nucleotides: 5. The germline gives CDR1 SGHTA, CDR2 FQGNSA. CDR3 loop: CASSSGLALNNEQFF. CDR3 bases: TGTGCCAGCAGCTCGGGACTAGCGTTAAACAATGAGCAGTTCTTC.

The chain uses TRBV6-2 or TRBV6-3 and TRBJ2-1; tentative D call: TRBD1 (6 bases). Germline V gives CDR1 MNHEY, CDR2 SVGEGT. This CDR3 is 14 amino acids long. The V end lost 0 bases, the J end lost 10 bases, and 13 bases lay between the germline ends. In DNA form, the CDR3 reads TGTGCCAGCAGTTACTCCTACCAAGGGACAGAGCAGTTCTTC. Translation gives CASSYSYQGTEQFF.

The chain links TRBV29-1 to TRBJ1-1, with 7 bases identical to TRBD1. This CDR3 contains 14 residues. V was clipped by 3 bases and J by 1 base; unmatched bases: 5. The germline CDR1 and CDR2 sequences are SQVTM and ANQGSEA. The CDR3 sequence is CSVDHRGTNTEAFF. CDR3 nucleotides: TGCAGCGTTGACCACAGGGGAACGAACACTGAAGCTTTCTTT.

The gene calls are TRBV29-1 and TRBJ1-2; tentatively, D is TRBD1 (5 bases). Germline lookup yields CDR1 SQVTM and CDR2 ANQGSEA. This CDR3 comprises 13 residues. Trimming stripped 6 bases from V and 5 bases from J, with 16 bases between. CDR3 in DNA: TGCAGCGTCGCGACAGCAGTTTTATATGGCTACACCTTC. This encodes CSVATAVLYGYTF.

V gene TRBV10-3 combines with J gene TRBJ2-5; the D is unclear. Germline CDR1 reads ENHRY; CDR2 reads SYGVKD. The germline V and J ends were trimmed by 3 bases and 4 bases, with 9 bases remaining between them. This CDR3 has 13 residues. CDR3 in amino acids: CAISDHRSETQYF. In DNA form, the CDR3 reads TGTGCCATCAGTGATCATAGATCAGAGACCCAGTACTTC.